This T cell receptor (beta chain) was captured by sequencing in a study of shared T cell receptors in the human thymus. Generated by immunoSEQ multiplex PCR, the TCRdb table keeps only in-frame clones and is missing some. The data hold hundreds of thousands of clones, with 70% to 90% observed a single time. The CDR3 contains 15 residues. The sample was also reused in another study, on human thymus T cells. That work adds: Donors were healthy Finnish infants having corrective surgery for congenital heart defects. Gene usage (both V and J) appeared biased in thymic and blood repertoires.

This receptor was obtained from a girl under three years old with a congenital heart defect. The chain combines TRBV21-1 with TRBJ1-2; the table's D call, TRBD1, has no DNA check behind it. TRBV21-1 is labeled a pseudogene. Sequencing was done on a sample of thymocytes. The DNA of the CDR3 is TGTGCCAGCAGCAATCCCTGGGGGCTCTTGGGGGGCTACACCTTC. It specifies CASSNPWGLLGGYTF.